One sample yielded the 11 T cell receptor beta chains listed below, sequenced in a study of T cell responses to AZD1222 COVID-19 vaccine. TCRdb's copy holds only in-frame clones and misses some; the assay was immunoSEQ multiplex PCR. This sample has 65,000 to 70,000 clones; roughly 90% occur once, and the top ten carry about 8%. The starting material was peripheral blood, obtained on day 0 of AZD1222 vaccination. All receptors come from an adult in good health.

CDR3 amino acids: CASTPGTVNTEAFF. CDR3 DNA sequence: TGTGCCAGTACGCCGGGGACGGTGAACACTGAAGCTTTCTTT. The rearrangement links TRBV19 to TRBJ1-1; tentative D call: TRBD1 (5 bases). V lost 7 bases to trimming and J lost 0 bases, with 12 bases between them. This CDR3 region has 14 residues. Germline values: CDR1 LNHDA, CDR2 SQIVND (reference sequence).

The CDR3 nucleotides are TGCAGCGCTCTACTTTCGGCTAATGAAAAACTGTTTTTT. Its protein is CSALLSANEKLFF. The chain combines TRBV29-1 with TRBJ1-4; no clear D. The CDR3 runs 13 residues. Trimming left V 7 bases short and J 3 bases short, with 12 bases between. Germline CDR1 is SQVTM and CDR2 is ANQGSEA.

This rearrangement joins TRBV6-5 to TRBJ1-3; no definite D call. Per the germline V gene, CDR1 is MNHEY and CDR2 is SVGAGI. The CDR3 has 15 residues. The germline V and J ends were trimmed by 5 bases and 0 bases, with 11 bases remaining between them. The CDR3 nucleotides read TGTGCCAGCAGTAAGACAACAGACTCTGGAAACACCATATATTTT. Translation: CASSKTTDSGNTIYF.

Only one count was recorded for this clone. This chain links TRBV7-9 with TRBJ2-7, with a weak D call TRBD2 (5 bases). The CDR3 is 15 amino acids. The V end was cut by 6 bases, the J end by 4 bases, with 19 bases between. Looked up from germline, CDR1 is SEHNR and CDR2 is FQNEAQ (reference sequence). This CDR3 reads CASRAASGGLYEQYF. The CDR3 DNA reads TGTGCCAGCAGGGCAGCATCCGGAGGTTTGTACGAGCAGTACTTC.

J is TRBJ1-1 and V is TRBV4-2, with D uncertain. Trimming left V 0 bases short and J 7 bases short, with 9 bases between. CDR1 LGHNA and CDR2 YNFKEQ come from the germline V gene. There are 13 residues in the CDR3. In nucleotides, the CDR3 is TGTGCCAGCAGCCAAGATAGGTGGGATGAAGCTTTCTTT. It codes for CASSQDRWDEAFF.

V is TRBV6-5 and J is TRBJ2-2; 8 nucleotides agree with TRBD1. V shed 7 bases, J shed 4 bases, and the junction held 5 bases outside the gene matches. The CDR3 extends over 14 amino acids. Germline assignment: CDR1 MNHEY and CDR2 SVGAGI. The CDR3 here is CASTWTGRTGELFF. The CDR3 coding sequence is TGTGCCAGCACCTGGACAGGGCGCACCGGGGAGCTGTTTTTT.

This clone was detected only a few times. The CDR3 here is CASGLSTSGRRNTQYF. For the CDR3, the DNA is TGTGCTAGTGGTTTGTCTACTAGCGGGAGAAGGAATACGCAGTATTTT. The V call is TRBV12-5, the J call TRBJ2-3; 11 nucleotides align to TRBD2. This CDR3 comprises 16 residues. Germline-derived CDR1 and CDR2 are LGHNT and FRNRAP. V lost 2 bases, J lost 7 bases, and 8 bases stayed unmatched.

The J gene is TRBJ1-4, the V gene TRBV10-1; D ambiguous. CDR3 length equals 16 residues. The germline gives CDR1 WNHNN, CDR2 SYGVQD (reference sequence). Trimming shortened V by 1 base and J by 15 bases, and 24 bases separated the two germline ends. The CDR3 bases are TGCGCCAGCAGTGAGTTGAGCCGCGCCGGGAATGAAGTGATGTTTTTT. It specifies CASSELSRAGNEVMFF.

This clone was recorded once. The chain carries TRBV6-6 and TRBJ2-1, with D unresolved. Germline-derived CDR1 and CDR2 are MNHNY and SVGAGI (reference sequence). The germline V and J ends were trimmed by 3 bases and 10 bases, with 7 bases remaining between them. The CDR3 is 11 amino acids. The CDR3 DNA reads TGTGCCAGCAGTTATCTATCGGAGCAGTTCTTC. This gives the protein CASSYLSEQFF.

This chain connects TRBV7-9 to TRBJ2-3; 11 bases line up with TRBD1. Germline CDR1 SEHNR, CDR2 FQNEAQ (reference sequence). V shed 5 bases, J shed 7 bases, and the junction held 11 bases outside the gene matches. The CDR3 runs to 16 residues. The CDR3 nucleotides are TGTGCCAGCAGCAAGACGGACAGGGGGCTAAGTTATACGCAGTATTTT. Translated: CASSKTDRGLSYTQYF.

The genes are TRBV19 and TRBJ1-2, with no clear D. Germline values: CDR1 LNHDA, CDR2 SQIVND (reference sequence). V gave up 10 bases and J gave up 4 bases, with 13 bases separating them. The CDR3 has 12 residues. The CDR3 reads CATRGQVYGYTF. CDR3 sequence (DNA): TGTGCCACCCGCGGGCAGGTCTATGGCTACACCTTC.